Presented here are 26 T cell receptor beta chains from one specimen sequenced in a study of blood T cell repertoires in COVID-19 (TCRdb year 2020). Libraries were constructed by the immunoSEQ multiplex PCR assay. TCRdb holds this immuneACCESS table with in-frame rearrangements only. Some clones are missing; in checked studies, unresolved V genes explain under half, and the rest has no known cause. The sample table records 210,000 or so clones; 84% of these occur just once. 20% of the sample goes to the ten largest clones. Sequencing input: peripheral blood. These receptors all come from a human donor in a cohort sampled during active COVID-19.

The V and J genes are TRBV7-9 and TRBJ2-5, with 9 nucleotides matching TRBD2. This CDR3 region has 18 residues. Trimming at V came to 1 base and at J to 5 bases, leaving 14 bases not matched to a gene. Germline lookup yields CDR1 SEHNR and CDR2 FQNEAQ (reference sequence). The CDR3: CASSLGGYALAGGETQYF. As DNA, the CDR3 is TGTGCCAGCAGCTTAGGTGGCTACGCACTGGCGGGAGGGGAGACCCAGTACTTC.

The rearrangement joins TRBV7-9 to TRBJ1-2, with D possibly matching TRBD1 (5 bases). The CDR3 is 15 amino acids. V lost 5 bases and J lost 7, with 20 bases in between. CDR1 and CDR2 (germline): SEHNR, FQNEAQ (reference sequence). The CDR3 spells CASSVSWIGERGYTF. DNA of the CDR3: TGTGCCAGCAGCGTTTCCTGGATAGGGGAACGTGGCTACACCTTC. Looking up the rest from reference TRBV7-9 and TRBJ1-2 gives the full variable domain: DTGVSQNPRHKITKRGQNVTFRCDPISEHNRLYWYRQTLGQGPEFLTYFQNEAQLEKSRLLSDRFSAERPKGSFSTLEIQRTEQGDSAMYLCASSVSWIGERGYTFGSGTRLTVV.

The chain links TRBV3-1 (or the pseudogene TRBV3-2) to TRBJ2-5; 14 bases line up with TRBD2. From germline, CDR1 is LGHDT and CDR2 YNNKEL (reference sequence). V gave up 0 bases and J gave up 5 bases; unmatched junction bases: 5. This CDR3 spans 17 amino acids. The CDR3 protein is CASSQDVGLAGVETQYF. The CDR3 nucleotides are TGTGCCAGCAGCCAAGATGTGGGACTAGCGGGGGTGGAGACCCAGTACTTC.

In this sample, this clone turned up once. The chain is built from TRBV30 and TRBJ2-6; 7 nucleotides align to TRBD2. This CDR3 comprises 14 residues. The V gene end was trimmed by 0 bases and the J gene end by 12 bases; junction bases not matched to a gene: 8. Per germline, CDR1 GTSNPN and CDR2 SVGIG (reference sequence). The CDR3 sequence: CAWSVRSWGGVLTF. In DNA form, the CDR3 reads TGTGCCTGGAGTGTTCGGTCTTGGGGGGGCGTCCTGACTTTC.

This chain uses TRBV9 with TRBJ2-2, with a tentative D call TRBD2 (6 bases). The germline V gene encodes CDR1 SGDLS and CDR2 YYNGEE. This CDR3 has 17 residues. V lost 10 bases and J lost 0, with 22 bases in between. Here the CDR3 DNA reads TGTGCCGATGATCCGAATCCCTGGACTACGAACACCGGGGAGCTGTTTTTT. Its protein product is CADDPNPWTTNTGELFF.

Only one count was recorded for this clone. CDR3 region: CSGRGYNEQFF. The DNA of the CDR3 is TGCAGCGGGCGCGGCTACAATGAGCAGTTCTTC. This chain joins TRBV29-1 and TRBJ2-1, with unresolved D. With 7 bases removed from V and 3 bases from J, the gap between germline ends came to 7 bases. The germline gives CDR1 SQVTM, CDR2 ANQGSEA. CDR3 length equals 11 residues.

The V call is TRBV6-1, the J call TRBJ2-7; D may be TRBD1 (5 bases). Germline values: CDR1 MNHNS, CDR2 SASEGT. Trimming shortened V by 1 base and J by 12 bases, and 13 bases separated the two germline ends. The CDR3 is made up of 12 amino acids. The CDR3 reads CASSEVGASPYV. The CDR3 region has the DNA TGTGCCAGCAGTGAAGTAGGGGCGAGCCCGTACGTC.

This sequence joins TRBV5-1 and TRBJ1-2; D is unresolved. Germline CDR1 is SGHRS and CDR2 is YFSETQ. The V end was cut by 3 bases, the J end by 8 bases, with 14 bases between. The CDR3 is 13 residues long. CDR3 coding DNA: TGCGCCAGCAGCTCGAGCCTTCCCATGGGCTACACCTTC. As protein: CASSSSLPMGYTF.

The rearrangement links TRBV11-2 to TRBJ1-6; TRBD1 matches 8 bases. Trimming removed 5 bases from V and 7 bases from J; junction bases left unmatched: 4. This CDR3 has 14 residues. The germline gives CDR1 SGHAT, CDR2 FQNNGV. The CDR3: CASSPRQGNSPLHF. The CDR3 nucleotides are TGTGCCAGCAGCCCCCGACAGGGGAATTCACCCCTCCACTTT.

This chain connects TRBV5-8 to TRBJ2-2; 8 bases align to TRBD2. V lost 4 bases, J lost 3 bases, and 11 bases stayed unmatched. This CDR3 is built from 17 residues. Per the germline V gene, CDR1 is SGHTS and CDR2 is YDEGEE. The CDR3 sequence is CASSPRVGGADTGELFF. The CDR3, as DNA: TGTGCCAGCAGCCCTCGCGTCGGGGGGGCGGACACCGGGGAGCTGTTTTTT.

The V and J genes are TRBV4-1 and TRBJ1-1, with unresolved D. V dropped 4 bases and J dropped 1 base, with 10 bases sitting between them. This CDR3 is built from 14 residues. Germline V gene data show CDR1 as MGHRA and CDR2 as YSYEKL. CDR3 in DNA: TGCGCCAGCAGCCTAATATCAGGGAACACTGAAGCTTTCTTT. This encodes CASSLISGNTEAFF.

The CDR3 DNA follows: TGTGCCAGCAGCTCGTGGCAGGGGGCGAAGGTTGAGCAGTTCTTC. This gives the protein CASSSWQGAKVEQFF. The chain uses TRBV9 and TRBJ2-1; 8 bases fit TRBD1. The V and J ends lost 4 bases and 9 bases, in that order; junction bases with no gene match: 12. The CDR3 covers 15 residues. Germline CDR1 SGDLS, CDR2 YYNGEE.

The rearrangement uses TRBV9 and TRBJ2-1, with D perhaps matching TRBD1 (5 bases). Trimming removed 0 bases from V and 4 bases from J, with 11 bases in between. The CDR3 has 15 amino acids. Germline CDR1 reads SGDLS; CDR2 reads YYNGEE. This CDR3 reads CASSVEGFKYNEQFF. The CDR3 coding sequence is TGTGCCAGCAGCGTAGAGGGGTTCAAGTACAATGAGCAGTTCTTC.

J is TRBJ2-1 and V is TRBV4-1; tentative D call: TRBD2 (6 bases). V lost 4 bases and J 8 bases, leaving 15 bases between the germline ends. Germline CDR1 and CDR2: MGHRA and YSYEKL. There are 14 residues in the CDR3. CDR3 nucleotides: TGCGCCAGCAGCCGCTGGGAGGTGCGCGATGAGCAGTTCTTC. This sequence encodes CASSRWEVRDEQFF.

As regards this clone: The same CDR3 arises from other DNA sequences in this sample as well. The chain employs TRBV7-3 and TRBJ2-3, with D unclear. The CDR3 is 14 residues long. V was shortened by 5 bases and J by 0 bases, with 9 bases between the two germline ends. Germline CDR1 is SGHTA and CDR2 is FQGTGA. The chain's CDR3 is CASSLRHSTDTQYF. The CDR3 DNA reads TGTGCCAGCAGCCTAAGACACAGCACAGATACGCAGTATTTT.

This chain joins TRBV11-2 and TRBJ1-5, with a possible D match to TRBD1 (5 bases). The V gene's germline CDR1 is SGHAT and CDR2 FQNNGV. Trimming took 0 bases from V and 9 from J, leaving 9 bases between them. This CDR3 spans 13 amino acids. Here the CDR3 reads CASSLDRDSPQHF. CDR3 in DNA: TGTGCCAGCAGCTTAGATCGGGACTCGCCCCAGCATTTT.

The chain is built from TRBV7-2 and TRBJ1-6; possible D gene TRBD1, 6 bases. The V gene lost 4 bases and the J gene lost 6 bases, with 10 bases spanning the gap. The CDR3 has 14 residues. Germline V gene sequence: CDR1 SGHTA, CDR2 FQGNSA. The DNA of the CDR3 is TGTGCCAGCAGCTCACAGGGACCTAATTCACCCCTCCACTTT. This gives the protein CASSSQGPNSPLHF.

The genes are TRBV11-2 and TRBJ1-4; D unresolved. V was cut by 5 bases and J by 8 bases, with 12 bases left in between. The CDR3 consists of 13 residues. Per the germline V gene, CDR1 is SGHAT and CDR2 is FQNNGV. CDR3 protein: CASSPEPLEKLFF. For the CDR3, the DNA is TGTGCCAGCAGCCCTGAACCCCTAGAAAAACTGTTTTTT.

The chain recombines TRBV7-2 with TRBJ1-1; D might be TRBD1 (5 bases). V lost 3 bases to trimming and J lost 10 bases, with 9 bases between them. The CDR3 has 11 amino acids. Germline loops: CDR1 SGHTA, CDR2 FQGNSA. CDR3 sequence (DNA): TGTGCCAGCAGCTTTGGGGGGGTAGCTTTCTTT. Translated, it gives CASSFGGVAFF.

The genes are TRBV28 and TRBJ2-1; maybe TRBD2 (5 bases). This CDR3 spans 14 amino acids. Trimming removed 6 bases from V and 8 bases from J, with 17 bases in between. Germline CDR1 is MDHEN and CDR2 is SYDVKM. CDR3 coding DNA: TGTGCCAGCAGCCCAGCACTAGGCAACTATGAGCAGTTCTTC. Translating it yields CASSPALGNYEQFF. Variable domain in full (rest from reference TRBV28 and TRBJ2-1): DVKVTQSSRYLVKRTGEKVFLECVQDMDHENMFWYRQDPGLGLRLIYFSYDVKMKEKGDIPEGYSVSREKKERFSLILESASTNQTSMYLCASSPALGNYEQFFGPGTRLTVL.

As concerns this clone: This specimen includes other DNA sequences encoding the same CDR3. The CDR3 bases are TGTGCCATCAGTGATCGGGGTAACACTGAAGCTTTCTTT. This sequence encodes CAISDRGNTEAFF. The chain uses TRBV10-3 and TRBJ1-1; D call uncertain. Germline V gene lookup returns CDR1 ENHRY and CDR2 SYGVKD. The CDR3 consists of 13 residues. V was clipped by 3 bases and J by 2 bases, with 7 bases between them.

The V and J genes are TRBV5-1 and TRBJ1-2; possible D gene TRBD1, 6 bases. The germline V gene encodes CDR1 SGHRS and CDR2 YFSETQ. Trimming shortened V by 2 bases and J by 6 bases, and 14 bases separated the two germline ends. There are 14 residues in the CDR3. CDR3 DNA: TGCGCCAGCAGCTTCTTGGACAGTCAAGATGGCTACACCTTC. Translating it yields CASSFLDSQDGYTF.

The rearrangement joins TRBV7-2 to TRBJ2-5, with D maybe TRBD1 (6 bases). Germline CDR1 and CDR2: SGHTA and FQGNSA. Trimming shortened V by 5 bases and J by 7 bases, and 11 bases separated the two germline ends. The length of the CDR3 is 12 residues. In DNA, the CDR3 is TGTGCCAGCAGCCCCAGAGGGGGGACCCAGTACTTC. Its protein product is CASSPRGGTQYF. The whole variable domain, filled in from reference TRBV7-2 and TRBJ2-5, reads GAGVSQSPSNKVTEKGKDVELRCDPISGHTALYWYRQSLGQGLEFLIYFQGNSAPDKSGLPSDRFSAERTGGSVSTLTIQRTQQEDSAVYLCASSPRGGTQYFGPGTRLLVL.

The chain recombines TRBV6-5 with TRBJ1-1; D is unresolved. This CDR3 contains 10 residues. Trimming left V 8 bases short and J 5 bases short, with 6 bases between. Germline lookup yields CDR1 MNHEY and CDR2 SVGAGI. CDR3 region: CASGLTEAFF. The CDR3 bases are TGTGCCAGCGGCCTGACTGAAGCTTTCTTT.

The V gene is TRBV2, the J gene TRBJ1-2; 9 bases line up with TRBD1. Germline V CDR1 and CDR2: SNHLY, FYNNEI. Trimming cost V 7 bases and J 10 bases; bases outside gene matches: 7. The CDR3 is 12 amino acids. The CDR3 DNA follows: TGTGCCAGCAAAAGAACAGGGGGCGACTACACCTTC. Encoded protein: CASKRTGGDYTF. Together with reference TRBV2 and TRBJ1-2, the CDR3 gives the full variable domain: EPEVTQTPSHQVTQMGQEVILRCVPISNHLYFYWYRQILGQKVEFLVSFYNNEISEKSEIFDDQFSVERPDGSNFTLKIRSTKLEDSAMYFCASKRTGGDYTFGSGTRLTVV.

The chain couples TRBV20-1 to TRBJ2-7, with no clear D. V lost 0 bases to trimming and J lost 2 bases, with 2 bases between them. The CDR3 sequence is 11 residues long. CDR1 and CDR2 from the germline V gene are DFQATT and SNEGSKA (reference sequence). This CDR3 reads CSARDAYEQYF. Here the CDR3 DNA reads TGCAGTGCTAGAGACGCCTACGAGCAGTACTTC.